This T cell receptor beta chain derives from a study of shared clonotypes between healthy human individuals. Findings of the study overall: Clonotypes not shared had lower generation probabilities than those common to all four donors.

A remark on this clone: Antigen unknown.

The table came from immunoSEQ multiplex PCR; TCRdb's copy has only in-frame clones and leaves some out. The repertoire has hundreds of thousands of clones, less than 80% of them found once; the top ten carry around 2%. The clonotype was recovered from a woman aged 25 to 39 in good health. The sequenced material came from memory CD4+ T cells sorted from blood. Subset reported: CD45RA-negative fraction.

The CDR3 sequence is CASSLASQAETQYF. In DNA form, the CDR3 reads TGTGCCAGCAGCTTAGCCTCGCAGGCGGAGACCCAGTACTTC. The genes are TRBV7-7 and TRBJ2-5; D remains unclear. Per the germline V gene, CDR1 is SSHAT and CDR2 is FNYEAQ (reference sequence). The CDR3 runs to 14 residues. V shed 0 bases and J shed 5 bases, with 10 bases lying between them.